Below are 28 T cell receptor beta chains sequenced from a single sample in a study of T cell repertoires in cytomegalovirus infection (dated by TCRdb to between 2018 and 2020). Antigen specificity for these receptors is unknown. Sequencing took place on an Illumina HiSeq 1500. In TCRdb, the public reads were trimmed at Q25 with fastp and aligned with MiXCR, with productive beta chains retained. Rows are unified per CDR3 protein, each entry keeping the most common DNA and genes. The sample table contains under 150,000 distinct CDR3 sequences; only one count was recorded for about 24% of them. The ten largest clones capture roughly 35% of the sample. The specimen was PBMCs, sequenced either directly or after in vitro stimulation (not recorded which). These receptors all come from a human donor in good health (CMV status not recorded). Some clones in this sample may be carry-over from other donors' samples.

This chain joins TRBV5-4 and TRBJ1-4, with TRBD1 as a possible D gene (5 bases). V lost 6 bases to trimming and J lost 0 bases, with 12 bases between them. The germline V gene has CDR1 SGHNT and CDR2 YYREEE (reference sequence). This CDR3 is 15 amino acids long. CDR3 in DNA: TGTGCCAGCACCTCCGGGACGGCAACTAATGAAAAACTGTTTTTT. Its protein product is CASTSGTATNEKLFF.

This rearrangement joins TRBV4-1 to TRBJ1-3; D is uncertain. The CDR3 length is 18 residues. Germline CDR1 is MGHRA and CDR2 is YSYEKL. Trimming removed 0 bases at V and 0 bases at J, with 15 bases between. This CDR3 reads CASSQDLAARSSGNTIYF. The CDR3 bases are TGCGCCAGCAGCCAAGATCTTGCAGCCCGGAGCTCTGGAAACACCATATATTTT.

This clonotype has ten or more counts. This chain links TRBV7-2 with TRBJ2-1, with unresolved D. Per the germline V gene, CDR1 is SGHTA and CDR2 is FQGNSA. CDR3 length equals 12 residues. V was trimmed by 1 base and J by 7 bases, leaving 5 bases between them. CDR3 sequence (DNA): TGTGCCAGCAGCTTAGAAGTTAATGAGCAGTTCTTC. Amino acids: CASSLEVNEQFF.

This chain connects TRBV13 to TRBJ2-3; 12 bases map to TRBD2. V dropped 7 bases and J dropped 1; count of bases not matched to a gene: 15. This CDR3 has 19 amino acids. The germline CDR1 and CDR2 sequences are PRHDT and FYEKMQ (reference sequence). The CDR3 region is CASTLARLAGVAGTDTQYF. The CDR3 region has the DNA TGTGCCAGCACCCTGGCTAGACTAGCGGGAGTTGCCGGCACAGATACGCAGTATTTT.

V usage is TRBV7-3 and J usage is TRBJ2-6, with D uncertain. V gave up 6 bases and J gave up 0 bases, with 9 bases separating them. The CDR3 loop spans 15 amino acids. Germline loops: CDR1 SGHTA, CDR2 FQGTGA. This CDR3 reads CASSQSDSGANVLTF. CDR3 sequence (DNA): TGTGCCAGCAGTCAAAGCGACTCTGGGGCCAACGTCCTGACTTTC.

This clonotype was counted a few times. The J gene is TRBJ1-1, the V gene TRBV2; 10 nucleotides line up with TRBD1. Germline values: CDR1 SNHLY, CDR2 FYNNEI. Unmatched junction bases numbered 5, after V lost 6 bases and J lost 4 bases. This CDR3 region has 14 residues. The CDR3 DNA reads TGTGCCAGCAGGACAGGGGGCCGGAGCACTGAAGCTTTCTTT. Its translation is CASRTGGRSTEAFF.

This clonotype turned up a few times. The chain links TRBV11-2 to TRBJ1-1, with D possibly being TRBD1 (5 bases). Trimming shortened V by 4 bases and J by 11 bases, and 23 bases separated the two germline ends. The germline V gene encodes CDR1 SGHAT and CDR2 FQNNGV. This CDR3 is built from 15 residues. CDR3 sequence reads: CASSSYPEGPTTAFF. CDR3 nucleotides: TGTGCCAGCAGCTCATACCCTGAGGGGCCCACCACCGCTTTCTTT.

This clonotype was seen a handful of times. The chain employs TRBV27 and TRBJ1-2; 12 positions match TRBD1. The V gene's germline CDR1 is MNHEY and CDR2 SMNVEV (reference sequence). Germline trimming cut 4 bases from V and 1 base from J; bases unmatched to any gene: 19. The CDR3 runs 21 residues. DNA of the CDR3: TGTGCCAGCAGTTACCGCCGGGACAGGGGGCCCTCCGGTTCTATTAACTATGGCTACACCTTC. It codes for CASSYRRDRGPSGSINYGYTF.

This clonotype appeared many times. This chain links TRBV12-3 or TRBV12-4 with TRBJ1-5; perhaps TRBD1 as D (5 bases). CDR3 length: 17 residues. Trimming removed 0 bases at V and 6 bases at J, with 18 bases between. The chain's CDR3 is CASSLASNTGMGQPQHF. The DNA for the CDR3 is TGTGCCAGCAGTTTAGCATCGAATACAGGTATGGGTCAGCCCCAGCATTTT.

This clonotype was observed a handful of times. The V and J genes are TRBV6-2 or TRBV6-3 and TRBJ1-2, with TRBD1 matching over 12 bases. V lost 2 bases to trimming and J lost 7 bases; unmatched junction nucleotides: 5. The CDR3 is 15 amino acids. Germline values: CDR1 MNHEY, CDR2 SVGEGT. CDR3 amino acids: CASSYQGQGAFGYTF. The CDR3 DNA is TGTGCCAGCAGTTACCAGGGACAGGGGGCTTTTGGCTACACCTTC.

There are many counts of this clonotype. The rearrangement links TRBV7-8 to TRBJ1-1; 8 nucleotides match TRBD1. CDR3 length: 15 amino acids. V trimming: 3 bases; J trimming: 1 base; junction bases outside the gene matches: 4. Germline lookup yields CDR1 SGHVS and CDR2 FQNEAQ. The CDR3 region has the DNA TGTGCCAGCAGCTTTGCTGACAGGGGGAACACTGAAGCTTTCTTT. Translation gives CASSFADRGNTEAFF.

This clonotype has ten or more counts. The chain links TRBV7-6 to TRBJ2-1; 11 nucleotides align to TRBD2. CDR1 is SGHVS and CDR2 is FNYEAQ in the germline V gene. CDR3 length equals 15 residues. The trim removed 5 bases at V and 8 bases at J, leaving 8 bases unmatched. CDR3 amino acids: CASSPLAGGIYEQFF. CDR3 sequence (DNA): TGTGCCAGCAGCCCTCTAGCGGGAGGTATTTATGAGCAGTTCTTC.

The chain combines TRBV7-3 with TRBJ2-1, with D perhaps TRBD2 (5 bases). The CDR3 length is 15 residues. Trimming removed 5 bases at V and 0 bases at J, with 11 bases between. Germline-derived CDR1 and CDR2 are SGHTA and FQGTGA. DNA for the CDR3: TGTGCCAGCAGCCTAAGCGGAATCTCCTACAATGAGCAGTTCTTC. Translation gives CASSLSGISYNEQFF. Combining the CDR3 with reference TRBV7-3 and TRBJ2-1 gives the whole variable domain GAGVSQTPSNKVTEKGKYVELRCDPISGHTALYWYRQSLGQGPEFLIYFQGTGAADDSGLPNDRFFAVRPEGSVSTLKIQRTERGDSAVYLCASSLSGISYNEQFFGPGTRLTVL.

In nucleotides, the CDR3 is TGTGCCACCAGTGATTTGCGGGTGGGGATCAGGCAGTTCTTC. It encodes CATSDLRVGIRQFF. The chain is built from TRBV24-1 and TRBJ2-1; D unclear. The germline V gene encodes CDR1 KGHDR and CDR2 SFDVKD. The length of the CDR3 is 14 residues. V lost 0 bases to trimming and J lost 12 bases, with 14 bases between them.

This clonotype was picked up many times. At one end the junction does not follow the germline gene, possibly because of a read error. The CDR3 is CASSLVAASNEQFF. CDR3 DNA sequence: TGTGCTAGCAGCTTAGTGGCCGCCTCCAATGAGCAGTTCTTC. The chain combines TRBV7-7 with TRBJ2-1; D not certain. The CDR3 contains 14 residues. Germline assignment: CDR1 SSHAT and CDR2 FNYEAQ (reference sequence). Complete variable domain (other parts from reference TRBV7-7 and TRBJ2-1): GAGVSQSPRYKVTKRGQDVTLRCDPISSHATLYWYQQALGQGPEFLTYFNYEAQPDKSGLPSDRFSAERPEGSISTLTIQRTEQRDSAMYRCASSLVAASNEQFFGPGTRLTVL.

This clonotype appeared many times. J is TRBJ2-2 and V is TRBV7-8; 8 bases line up with TRBD2. Trimming removed 4 bases from V and 0 bases from J; junction bases left unmatched: 16. From germline, CDR1 is SGHVS and CDR2 FQNEAQ. The CDR3 runs 20 residues. The CDR3 sequence: CASSSYRVILAATNTGELFF. The CDR3 DNA sequence: TGTGCCAGCAGCTCCTATAGGGTGATACTAGCGGCAACGAACACCGGGGAGCTGTTTTTT.

The chain recombines TRBV10-3 with TRBJ2-1, with 7 bases that match TRBD1. The CDR3 contains 14 residues. CDR1 ENHRY and CDR2 SYGVKD come from the germline V gene. Trimming cost V 11 bases and J 8 bases; bases outside gene matches: 15. In DNA form, the CDR3 reads TGTGCCGCTCAGGGACAGCCGCCTGTGGATGAGCAGTTCTTC. This gives the protein CAAQGQPPVDEQFF.

This clonotype has just a few counts. The chain couples TRBV6-1 to TRBJ2-7; TRBD2 matches at 7 bases. The CDR3 contains 17 residues. CDR1 and CDR2 from the germline V gene are MNHNS and SASEGT. V lost 6 bases and J lost 2; bases outside the gene matches: 16. Written as DNA, the CDR3 is TGTGCCAGCAGCCCCTCGACCGGGAGGCGGGGAGCCTACGAGCAGTACGTC. Translation: CASSPSTGRRGAYEQYV.

The chain employs TRBV23-1 and TRBJ2-1, with D unclear. TRBV23-1 is reported as an ORF; its role is uncertain. CDR3 length equals 12 residues. V lost 4 bases and J 4 bases, leaving 5 bases between the germline ends. The CDR3 loop reads CASSRDYNEQFF. CDR3 DNA sequence: TGCGCCAGCAGTCGGGATTACAATGAGCAGTTCTTC.

This clonotype has only a few counts. The CDR3 DNA reads as TGTGCCAGCACGATGACTAGCGGGAGTTTGGAGACCCAGTACTTC. Protein: CASTMTSGSLETQYF. This chain links TRBV6-5 with TRBJ2-5; 12 bases are a match to TRBD2. V lost 7 bases, J lost 5 bases, and 8 bases stayed unmatched. The length of the CDR3 is 15 residues. CDR1 and CDR2 from the germline V gene are MNHEY and SVGAGI.

This clonotype has more than one count but fewer than ten. V usage is TRBV12-3 or TRBV12-4 and J usage is TRBJ1-4; maybe TRBD1 (6 bases). V was cut by 8 bases and J by 7 bases, with 17 bases left in between. CDR3 length equals 14 residues. CDR3 amino acids: CASAPRQESEKLFF. The CDR3, as DNA: TGTGCCAGCGCACCGAGACAGGAGAGTGAAAAACTGTTTTTT.

The CDR3 sequence is CSARDSGRAYNEQFF. Here the CDR3 DNA reads TGCAGTGCTAGAGATAGCGGGAGGGCCTACAATGAGCAGTTCTTC. The chain recombines TRBV20-1 with TRBJ2-1; 11 positions match TRBD2. The CDR3 covers 15 residues. CDR1 is DFQATT and CDR2 is SNEGSKA in the germline V gene (reference sequence). The J segment lost 2 bases and the V segment lost 0 bases, leaving 0 bases of the junction unmatched.

The chain has TRBV19 and TRBJ2-1; 8 nucleotides line up with TRBD2. There are 15 residues in the CDR3. CDR1 and CDR2 (germline): LNHDA, SQIVND (reference sequence). V shed 9 bases and J 4 bases; nucleotides not matched to a gene: 11. CDR3 in amino acids: CASTRLAGSYNEQFF. The CDR3 DNA reads as TGTGCCAGCACCCGCCTAGCGGGCTCGTACAATGAGCAGTTCTTC.

In this sample, this clonotype turned up a few times. This chain connects TRBV27 to TRBJ1-2; the D is unclear. V was shortened by 8 bases and J by 0 bases, with 13 bases between the two germline ends. Germline CDR1 MNHEY, CDR2 SMNVEV (reference sequence). The CDR3 spans 14 residues. CDR3 coding DNA: TGTGCCAGCGGATCACGGTACTCTAACTATGGCTACACCTTC. Its protein product is CASGSRYSNYGYTF.

This clonotype was found many times. The chain employs TRBV7-2 and TRBJ1-1, with 8 bases lining up with TRBD1. Per the germline V gene, CDR1 is SGHTA and CDR2 is FQGNSA. The length of the CDR3 is 13 residues. The V segment lost 3 bases and the J segment 8 bases; nucleotides outside the gene matches: 5. The CDR3 spells CASSFDYRGEAFF. The CDR3 DNA follows: TGTGCCAGCAGCTTCGACTACAGGGGGGAAGCTTTCTTT. The full variable domain, completed using reference TRBV7-2 and TRBJ1-1, is GAGVSQSPSNKVTEKGKDVELRCDPISGHTALYWYRQSLGQGLEFLIYFQGNSAPDKSGLPSDRFSAERTGGSVSTLTIQRTQQEDSAVYLCASSFDYRGEAFFGQGTRLTVV.

The chain uses TRBV6-6 and TRBJ2-3; 9 nucleotides agree with TRBD1. The CDR3 runs to 15 residues. V was clipped by 5 bases and J by 7 bases; unmatched bases: 10. Germline-derived CDR1 and CDR2 are MNHNY and SVGAGI (reference sequence). Here the CDR3 DNA reads TGTGCCAGCAGTCCATCGGGACAGGGCAAGTATACGCAGTATTTT. This translates into CASSPSGQGKYTQYF.

The table lists this clonotype with many counts. The CDR3 loop reads CASSEGGWGETDYGYTF. The DNA for the CDR3 is TGTGCCAGCAGCGAAGGGGGGTGGGGCGAGACAGACTATGGCTACACCTTC. The chain carries TRBV7-8 and TRBJ1-2; perhaps TRBD1 as D (6 bases). This CDR3 spans 17 amino acids. Germline V gene sequence: CDR1 SGHVS, CDR2 FQNEAQ. Trimming pared 5 bases from V and 3 bases from J, leaving 22 bases between.

This clonotype showed up many times. V usage is TRBV7-2 and J usage is TRBJ2-1; 10 bases map to TRBD2. This CDR3 is built from 16 residues. Losses at the gene ends were 0 bases for V and 4 bases for J; bases not matched to a gene: 3. Germline lookup yields CDR1 SGHTA and CDR2 FQGNSA. Written as DNA, the CDR3 is TGTGCCAGCAGCTTAGCACCGGGACTAGCGTACAATGAGCAGTTCTTC. It is translated as CASSLAPGLAYNEQFF.